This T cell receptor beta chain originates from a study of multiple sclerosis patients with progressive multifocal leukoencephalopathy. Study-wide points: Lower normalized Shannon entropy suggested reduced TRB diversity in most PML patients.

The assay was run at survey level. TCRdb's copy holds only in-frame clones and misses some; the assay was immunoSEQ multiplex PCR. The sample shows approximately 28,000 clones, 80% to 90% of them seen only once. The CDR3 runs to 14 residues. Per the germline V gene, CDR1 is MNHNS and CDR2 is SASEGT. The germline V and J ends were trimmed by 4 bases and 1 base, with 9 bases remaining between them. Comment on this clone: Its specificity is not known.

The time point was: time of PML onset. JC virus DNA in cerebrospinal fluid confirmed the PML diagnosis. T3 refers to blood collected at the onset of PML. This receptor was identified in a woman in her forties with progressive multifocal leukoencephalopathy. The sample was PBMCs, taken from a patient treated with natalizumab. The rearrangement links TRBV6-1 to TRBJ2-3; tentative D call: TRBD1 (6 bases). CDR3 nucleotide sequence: TGTGCCAGCAGTGCTGGGGGCGGCACAGATACGCAGTATTTT. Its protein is CASSAGGGTDTQYF.